The T cell receptor (beta chain) described here comes from a study of cytomegalovirus exposure and HLA in healthy donors. The PCR had 60 Vbeta and 13 Jbeta primers. The table came from immunoSEQ multiplex PCR; TCRdb's copy has only in-frame clones and leaves some out. This sample has roughly 150,000 clones, with about 80% found just once. The CDR3 spans 11 residues. Trimming took 6 bases from V and 7 from J, leaving 10 bases between them. From germline, CDR1 is DFQATT and CDR2 SNEGSKA (reference sequence). This sequence was found in a woman between 40 and 50 years old in good health and CMV-seropositive. Sequenced material: PBMCs. This rearrangement joins TRBV20-1 to TRBJ2-1; D is ambiguous. Here the CDR3 reads CSAPIMNEQFF. For the CDR3, the DNA is TGCAGTGCCCCTATAATGAATGAGCAGTTCTTC.